The clone carrying this T cell receptor (beta chain) was seen a few times. As yet, its antigen is unknown. These data originate in a study of cytomegalovirus exposure and HLA in healthy donors. General study points: Presence/absence analyses assumed roughly uniform sequencing depth across donors, which may not hold.

The study ran its PCR with 60 Vbeta and 13 Jbeta primers. The assay was immunoSEQ multiplex PCR, and TCRdb's table has in-frame clones only and misses some. Of approximately 120,000 clones listed, just under 70% are singletons. CDR3 length: 13 amino acids. Germline-derived CDR1 and CDR2 are GTSNPN and SVGIG (reference sequence). V was clipped by 3 bases and J by 8 bases, with 13 bases between them. Input material: PBMCs. The chain links TRBV30 to TRBJ1-4; the D is unclear. The source is a woman aged 70 to 79 in good health and CMV-seropositive. Here the CDR3 reads CAWRGGEGEKLFF. CDR3 in DNA: TGTGCCTGGAGGGGTGGGGAGGGCGAAAAACTGTTTTTT.